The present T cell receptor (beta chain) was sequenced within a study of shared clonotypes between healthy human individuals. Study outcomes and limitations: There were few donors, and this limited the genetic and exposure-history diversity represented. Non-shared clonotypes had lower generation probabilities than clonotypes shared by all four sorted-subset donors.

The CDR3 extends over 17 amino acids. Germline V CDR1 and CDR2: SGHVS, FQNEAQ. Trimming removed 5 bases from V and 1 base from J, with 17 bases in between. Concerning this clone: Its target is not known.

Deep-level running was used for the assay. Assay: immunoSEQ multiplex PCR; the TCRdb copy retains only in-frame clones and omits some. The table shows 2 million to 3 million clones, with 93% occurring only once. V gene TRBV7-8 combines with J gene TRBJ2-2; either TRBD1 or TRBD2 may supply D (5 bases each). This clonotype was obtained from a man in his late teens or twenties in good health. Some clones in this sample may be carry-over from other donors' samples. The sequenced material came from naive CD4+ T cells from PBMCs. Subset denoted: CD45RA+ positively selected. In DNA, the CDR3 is TGTGCCAGCAGCCATCGGTCCGGGACGGGGAACACCGGGGAGCTGTTTTTT. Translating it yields CASSHRSGTGNTGELFF. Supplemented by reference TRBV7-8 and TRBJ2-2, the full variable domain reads GAGVSQSPRYKVAKRGQDVALRCDPISGHVSLFWYQQALGQGPEFLTYFQNEAQLDKSGLPSDRFFAERPEGSVSTLKIQRTQQEDSAVYLCASSHRSGTGNTGELFFGEGSRLTVL.